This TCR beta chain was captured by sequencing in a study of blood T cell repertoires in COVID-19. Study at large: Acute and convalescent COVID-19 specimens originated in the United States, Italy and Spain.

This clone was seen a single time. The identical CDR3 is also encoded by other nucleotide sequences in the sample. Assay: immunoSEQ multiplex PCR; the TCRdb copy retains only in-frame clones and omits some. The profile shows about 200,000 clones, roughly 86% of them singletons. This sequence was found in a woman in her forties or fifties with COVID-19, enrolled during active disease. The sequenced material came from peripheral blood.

The CDR3: CASSLRGLGNQPQHF. As DNA, the CDR3 is TGTGCCAGCAGTTTACGTGGCCTGGGCAATCAGCCCCAGCATTTT. The chain recombines TRBV28 with TRBJ1-5; D remains unclear. The germline CDR1 and CDR2 sequences are MDHEN and SYDVKM. This CDR3 comprises 15 residues. Trimming left V 2 bases short and J 2 bases short, with 10 bases between.